The 14 T cell receptor beta chains below come from one sample, sequenced in a study of CD8 T cells in ankylosing spondylitis. One entry per CDR3 protein results from TCRdb running MiXCR on the 5' RACE reads. The data contain about 240,000 distinct CDR3 sequences, roughly 10% of them singletons. The specimen sequenced was blood, either unsorted or a sorted T cell fraction (not recorded which). All receptors derive from a male donor with ankylosing spondylitis or in good health (not recorded which).

By share of the sample, this clonotype is medium-sized. This chain joins TRBV5-1 and TRBJ2-1; 8 bases match TRBD2. Germline loops: CDR1 SGHRS, CDR2 YFSETQ. The junction had 12 bases not matched to a gene; V was cut back by 4 bases and J by 0 bases. The length of the CDR3 is 18 residues. CDR3 residues: CASSPPQSAGGSYNEQFF. In DNA, the CDR3 is TGCGCCAGCAGCCCACCCCAATCGGCGGGGGGCTCCTACAATGAGCAGTTCTTC.

This clonotype was found many times. This chain links TRBV12-3 or TRBV12-4 with TRBJ2-5; TRBD1 matches at 7 bases. The ends lost 6 bases at V and 4 bases at J; junction bases unmatched: 5. CDR3 size: 13 residues. CDR3 residues: CASSPAGGETQYF. The DNA of the CDR3 is TGTGCCAGCAGCCCCGCAGGGGGAGAGACCCAGTACTTC.

The chain recombines TRBV7-9 with TRBJ1-1; D ambiguous. Germline CDR1 SEHNR, CDR2 FQNEAQ (reference sequence). Deletions cut 5 bases from V and 6 bases from J, with 13 bases between. This CDR3 is 13 amino acids long. The DNA of the CDR3 is TGTGCCAGCAGCCGCGGGCTAGAGGCTGAAGCTTTCTTT. Its translation: CASSRGLEAEAFF.

This clonotype has ten or more counts. The chain is built from TRBV29-1 and TRBJ1-3; TRBD1 agrees at 7 bases. Germline loops: CDR1 SQVTM, CDR2 ANQGSEA. There are 13 residues in the CDR3. With V trimmed by 7 bases and J by 7 bases, 10 bases remained unmatched. CDR3 nucleotide sequence: TGCAGCGCATTGATCGACAGGGAGAACACCATATATTTT. This gives the protein CSALIDRENTIYF.

In its sample, this clonotype was seen many times. This chain links TRBV4-1 with TRBJ2-2; no reliable D call. The CDR3 sequence is 15 residues long. V dropped 1 base and J dropped 2 bases, with 8 bases sitting between them. Germline assignment: CDR1 MGHRA and CDR2 YSYEKL. This CDR3 is CASSQGLLNTGELFF. Here the CDR3 DNA reads TGCGCCAGCAGCCAAGGCCTATTAAACACCGGGGAGCTGTTTTTT.

This sequence joins TRBV7-6 and TRBJ2-7; 8 nucleotides match TRBD1. The CDR3 is made up of 18 amino acids. V was pared by 4 bases and J by 3 bases, with 17 bases of the junction left unmatched. Germline CDR1 SGHVS, CDR2 FNYEAQ. CDR3 DNA sequence: TGTGCCAGCAGCTCCAACTCGTTACCGGGACAGGTAATCTACGAGCAGTACTTC. As protein: CASSSNSLPGQVIYEQYF.

This clonotype was seen many times. The CDR3 nucleotides are TGTGCCAGCAGTTACGCGTCTAGTCGGGCAAACACCATATATTTT. It translates to CASSYASSRANTIYF. This rearrangement joins TRBV6-5 to TRBJ1-3; D unclear. Between the trimmed V and J ends, which lost 2 bases and 6 bases, there was a span of 14 bases. The CDR3 consists of 15 residues. CDR1 and CDR2 (germline): MNHEY, SVGAGI.

This clonotype was counted many times. V is TRBV15 and J is TRBJ1-4; D gene uncertain. CDR1 and CDR2 from the germline V gene are LNHNV and YYDKDF (reference sequence). CDR3 length: 13 amino acids. The germline V and J ends were trimmed by 8 bases and 6 bases, with 13 bases remaining between them. The CDR3 DNA reads as TGTGCCACCGGTCGAGGGCGTTATGAAAAACTGTTTTTT. It encodes CATGRGRYEKLFF.

This clonotype appeared many times. The rearrangement uses TRBV12-3 or TRBV12-4 and TRBJ2-2; 8 bases line up with TRBD2. The CDR3 consists of 15 residues. J lost 5 bases, V lost 3 bases, and 5 bases had no gene match. This chain's CDR3 is CASSLSGSGTGELFF. The CDR3 DNA is TGTGCCAGCAGTTTGAGCGGGAGCGGTACCGGGGAGCTGTTTTTT.

This clonotype was detected many times. The chain combines TRBV12-3 or TRBV12-4 with TRBJ2-1; D remains ambiguous. This CDR3 region has 12 residues. The V gene lost 5 bases and the J gene lost 9 bases, with 11 bases spanning the gap. The CDR3 DNA reads as TGTGCCAGCAGTCTCCAGTTTGGTGAGCAGTTCTTC. As protein: CASSLQFGEQFF.

This chain uses TRBV15 with TRBJ1-5, with D unresolved. This CDR3 is 12 amino acids long. Trimming cost V 3 bases and J 7 bases, with 7 bases left between them. Germline CDR1 reads LNHNV; CDR2 reads YYDKDF (reference sequence). CDR3 in DNA: TGTGCCACCAGCAGGGAAGAGCAGCCCCAGCATTTT. Translated, it gives CATSREEQPQHF.

This clonotype occurred a few times. The V gene is TRBV29-1, the J gene TRBJ1-2; 11 bases align to TRBD1. V lost 3 bases to trimming and J lost 6 bases; unmatched junction nucleotides: 12. The V gene's germline CDR1 is SQVTM and CDR2 ANQGSEA. The CDR3 covers 16 residues. CDR3 bases: TGCAGCGTTGAGTTTAATCCGGGACAGGGGGGAAATGGCTACACCTTC. It codes for CSVEFNPGQGGNGYTF.

This clonotype showed up many times. The rearrangement joins TRBV20-1 to TRBJ1-3, with a weak D call TRBD1 (5 bases). V gave up 5 bases and J gave up 7 bases, with 15 bases separating them. The germline V gene has CDR1 DFQATT and CDR2 SNEGSKA (reference sequence). This CDR3 region has 13 residues. Here the CDR3 DNA reads TGCAGTGCTGGGGCAGGTCTCGGGAACACCATATATTTT. As protein: CSAGAGLGNTIYF.

This clonotype was seen many times. This chain connects TRBV7-2 to TRBJ2-1, with D possibly TRBD2 on 5 matching bases. Trimming stripped 4 bases from V and 5 bases from J, with 9 bases between. Germline-derived CDR1 and CDR2 are SGHTA and FQGNSA. The CDR3 has 13 amino acids. DNA of the CDR3: TGTGCCAGCAGCTGGGGAGCCCACAATGAGCAGTTCTTC. Protein sequence: CASSWGAHNEQFF.